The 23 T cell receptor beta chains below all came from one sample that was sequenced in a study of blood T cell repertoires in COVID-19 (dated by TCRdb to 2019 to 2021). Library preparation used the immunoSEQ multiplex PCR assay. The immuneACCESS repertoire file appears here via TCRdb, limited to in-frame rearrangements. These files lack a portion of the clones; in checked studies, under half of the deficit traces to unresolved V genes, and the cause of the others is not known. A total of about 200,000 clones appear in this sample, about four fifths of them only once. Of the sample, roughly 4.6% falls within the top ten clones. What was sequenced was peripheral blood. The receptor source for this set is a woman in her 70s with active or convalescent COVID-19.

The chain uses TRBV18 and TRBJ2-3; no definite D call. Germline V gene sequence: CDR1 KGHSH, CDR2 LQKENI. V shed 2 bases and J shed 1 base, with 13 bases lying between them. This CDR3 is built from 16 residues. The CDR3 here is CASSPRSNARTDTQYF. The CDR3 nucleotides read TGTGCCAGCTCACCAAGGAGCAACGCCCGCACAGATACGCAGTATTTT.

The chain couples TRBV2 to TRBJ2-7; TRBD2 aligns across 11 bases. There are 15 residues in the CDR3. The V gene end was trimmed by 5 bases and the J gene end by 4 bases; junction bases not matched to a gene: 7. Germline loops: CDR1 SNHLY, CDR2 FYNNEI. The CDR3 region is CASSPSSGRAYEQYF. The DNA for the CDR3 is TGTGCCAGCAGTCCCAGTAGCGGGAGGGCGTACGAGCAGTACTTC.

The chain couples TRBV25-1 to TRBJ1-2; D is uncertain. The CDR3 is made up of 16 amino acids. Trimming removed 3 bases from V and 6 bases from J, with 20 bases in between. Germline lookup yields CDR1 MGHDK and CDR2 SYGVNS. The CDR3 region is CASSDAVERKDNGYTF. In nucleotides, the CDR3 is TGTGCCAGCAGTGACGCGGTGGAACGAAAAGATAATGGCTACACCTTC.

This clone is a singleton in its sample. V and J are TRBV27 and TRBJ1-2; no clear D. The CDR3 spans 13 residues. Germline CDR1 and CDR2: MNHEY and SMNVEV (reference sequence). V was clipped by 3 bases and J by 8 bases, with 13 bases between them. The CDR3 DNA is TGTGCCAGCAGTTTTGAGCCGCGGGCGGGCTACACCTTC. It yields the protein CASSFEPRAGYTF.

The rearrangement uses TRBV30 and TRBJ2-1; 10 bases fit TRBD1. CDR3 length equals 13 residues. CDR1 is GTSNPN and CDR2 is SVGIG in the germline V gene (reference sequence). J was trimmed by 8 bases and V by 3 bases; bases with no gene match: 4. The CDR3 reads CAWRRQGADEQFF. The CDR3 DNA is TGTGCCTGGAGGAGACAGGGGGCTGATGAGCAGTTCTTC.

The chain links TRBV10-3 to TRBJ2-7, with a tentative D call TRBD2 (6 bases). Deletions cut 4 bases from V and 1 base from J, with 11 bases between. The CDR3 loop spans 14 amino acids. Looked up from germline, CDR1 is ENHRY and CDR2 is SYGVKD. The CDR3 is CAISGIGGSYEQYF. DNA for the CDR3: TGTGCCATCAGTGGTATCGGGGGTTCCTACGAGCAGTACTTC.

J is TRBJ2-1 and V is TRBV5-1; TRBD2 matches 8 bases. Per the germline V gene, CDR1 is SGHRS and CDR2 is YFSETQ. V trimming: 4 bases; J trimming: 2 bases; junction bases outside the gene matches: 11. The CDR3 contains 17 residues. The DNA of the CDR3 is TGCGCCAGCAGCCCCCTTGGAAGCGGGAGCCCCTACAATGAGCAGTTCTTC. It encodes CASSPLGSGSPYNEQFF.

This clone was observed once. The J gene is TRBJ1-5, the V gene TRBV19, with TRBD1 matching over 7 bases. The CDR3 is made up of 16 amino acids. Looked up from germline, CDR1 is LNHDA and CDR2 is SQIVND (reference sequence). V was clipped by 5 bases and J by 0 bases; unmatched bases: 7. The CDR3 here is CASSLGQQYSNQPQHF. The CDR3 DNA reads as TGTGCCAGTAGTTTGGGACAGCAATATAGCAATCAGCCCCAGCATTTT.

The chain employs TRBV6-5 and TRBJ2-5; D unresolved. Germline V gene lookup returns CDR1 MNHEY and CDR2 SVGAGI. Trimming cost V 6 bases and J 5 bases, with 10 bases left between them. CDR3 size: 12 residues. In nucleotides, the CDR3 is TGTGCCAGCAGAAGACTTGGCGAGACCCAGTACTTC. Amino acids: CASRRLGETQYF.

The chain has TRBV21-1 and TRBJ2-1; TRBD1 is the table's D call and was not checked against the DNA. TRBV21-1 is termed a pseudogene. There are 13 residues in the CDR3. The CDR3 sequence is CASSAWQGGEQFF. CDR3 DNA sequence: TGTGCCAGCAGCGCGTGGCAGGGTGGTGAGCAGTTCTTC.

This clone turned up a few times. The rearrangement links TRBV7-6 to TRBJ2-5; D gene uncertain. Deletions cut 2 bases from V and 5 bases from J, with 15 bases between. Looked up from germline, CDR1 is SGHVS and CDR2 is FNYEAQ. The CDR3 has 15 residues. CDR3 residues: CASSLSAHPVETQYF. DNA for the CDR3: TGTGCCAGCAGCTTAAGTGCCCACCCGGTGGAGACCCAGTACTTC.

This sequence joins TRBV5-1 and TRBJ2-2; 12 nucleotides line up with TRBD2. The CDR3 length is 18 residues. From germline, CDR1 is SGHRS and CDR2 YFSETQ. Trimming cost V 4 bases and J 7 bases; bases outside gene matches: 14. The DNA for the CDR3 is TGCGCCAGCAGCCCCCTGCCTAGCGGGAGGGCCCGGGGCGGGGAGCTGTTTTTT. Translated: CASSPLPSGRARGGELFF.

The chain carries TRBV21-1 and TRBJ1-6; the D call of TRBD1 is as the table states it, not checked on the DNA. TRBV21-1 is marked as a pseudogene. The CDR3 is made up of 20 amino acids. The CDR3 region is CASSKVLGTVPRIINSPLHF. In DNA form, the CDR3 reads TGTGCCAGCAGCAAAGTGCTCGGGACAGTCCCCCGCATAATTAATTCACCCCTCCACTTT.

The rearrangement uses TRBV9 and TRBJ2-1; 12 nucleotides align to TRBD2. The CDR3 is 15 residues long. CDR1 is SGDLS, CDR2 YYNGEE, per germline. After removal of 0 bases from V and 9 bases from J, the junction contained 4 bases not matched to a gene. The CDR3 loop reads CASSVGLAGVVEQFF. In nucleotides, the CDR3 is TGTGCCAGCAGCGTAGGACTAGCGGGAGTCGTTGAGCAGTTCTTC.

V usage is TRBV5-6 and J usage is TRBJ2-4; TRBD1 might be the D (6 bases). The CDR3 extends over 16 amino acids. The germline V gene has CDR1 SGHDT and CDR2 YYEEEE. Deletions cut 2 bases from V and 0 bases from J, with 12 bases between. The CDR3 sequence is CASSFGTTLAKNIQYF. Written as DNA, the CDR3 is TGTGCCAGCAGCTTCGGGACAACTTTAGCCAAAAACATTCAGTACTTC.

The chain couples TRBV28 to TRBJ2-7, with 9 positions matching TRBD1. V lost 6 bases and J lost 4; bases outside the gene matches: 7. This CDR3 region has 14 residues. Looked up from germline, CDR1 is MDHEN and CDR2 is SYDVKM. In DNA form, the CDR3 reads TGTGCCAGCAGCCTCAGGACAGGGGAGTACGAGCAGTACTTC. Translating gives CASSLRTGEYEQYF. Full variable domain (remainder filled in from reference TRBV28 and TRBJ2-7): DVKVTQSSRYLVKRTGEKVFLECVQDMDHENMFWYRQDPGLGLRLIYFSYDVKMKEKGDIPEGYSVSREKKERFSLILESASTNQTSMYLCASSLRTGEYEQYFGPGTRLTVT.

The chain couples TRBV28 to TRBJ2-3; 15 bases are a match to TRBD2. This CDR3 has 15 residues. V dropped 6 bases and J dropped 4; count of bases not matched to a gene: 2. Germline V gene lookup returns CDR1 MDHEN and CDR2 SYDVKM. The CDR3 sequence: CASRRTSGRADTQYF. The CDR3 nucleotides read TGTGCCAGCAGACGGACTAGCGGGAGGGCAGATACGCAGTATTTT.

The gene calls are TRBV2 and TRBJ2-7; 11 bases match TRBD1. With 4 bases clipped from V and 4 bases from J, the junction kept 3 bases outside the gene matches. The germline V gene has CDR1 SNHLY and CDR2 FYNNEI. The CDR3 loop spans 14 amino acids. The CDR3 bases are TGTGCCAGCAGTGGGGGGACAGGGGGGTACGAGCAGTACTTC. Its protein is CASSGGTGGYEQYF.

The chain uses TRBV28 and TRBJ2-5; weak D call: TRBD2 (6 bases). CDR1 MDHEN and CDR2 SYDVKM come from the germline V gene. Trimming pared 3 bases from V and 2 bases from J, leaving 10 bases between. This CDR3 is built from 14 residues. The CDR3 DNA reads TGTGCCAGCAGTTTGCCCGGGACTCAAGAGACCCAGTACTTC. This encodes CASSLPGTQETQYF.

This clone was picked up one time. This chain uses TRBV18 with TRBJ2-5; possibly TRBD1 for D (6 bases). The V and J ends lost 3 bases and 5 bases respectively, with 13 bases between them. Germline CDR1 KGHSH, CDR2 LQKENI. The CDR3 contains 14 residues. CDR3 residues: CASSPQGSAETQYF. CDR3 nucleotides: TGTGCCAGCTCACCTCAGGGGTCGGCGGAGACCCAGTACTTC.

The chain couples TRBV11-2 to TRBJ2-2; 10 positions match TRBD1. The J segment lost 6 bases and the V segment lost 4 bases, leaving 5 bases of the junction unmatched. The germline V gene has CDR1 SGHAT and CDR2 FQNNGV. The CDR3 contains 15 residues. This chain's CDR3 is CASSSRTGGPGELFF. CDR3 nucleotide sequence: TGTGCCAGCAGCTCTAGGACAGGGGGTCCCGGGGAGCTGTTTTTT.

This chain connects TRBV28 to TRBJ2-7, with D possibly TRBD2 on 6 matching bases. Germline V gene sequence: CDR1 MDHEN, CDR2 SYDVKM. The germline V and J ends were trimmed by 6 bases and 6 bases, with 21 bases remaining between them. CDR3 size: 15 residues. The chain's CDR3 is CASRSPQGGMSEQYF. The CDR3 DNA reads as TGTGCCAGCAGGTCCCCGCAGGGCGGGATGAGCGAGCAGTACTTC.

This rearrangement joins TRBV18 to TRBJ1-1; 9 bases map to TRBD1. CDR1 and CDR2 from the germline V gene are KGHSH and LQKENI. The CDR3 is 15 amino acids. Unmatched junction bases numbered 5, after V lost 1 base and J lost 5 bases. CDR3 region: CASSPRQGGITEAFF. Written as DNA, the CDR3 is TGTGCCAGCTCACCACGACAGGGGGGCATAACTGAAGCTTTCTTT.